Below are 24 T cell receptor beta chains sequenced from a single sample in a study of cytomegalovirus exposure and HLA in healthy donors. In the PCR, 60 Vbeta and 13 Jbeta primers were used. Repertoires were generated with immunoSEQ multiplex PCR, while TCRdb's copy carries only in-frame clones and drops some. The table includes more than 80,000 clones, approximately 71% detected once. Sequencing input: PBMCs. Receptors were obtained from a man aged 40-49 years in good health and CMV-seronegative.

The V gene is TRBV10-1, the J gene TRBJ2-3, with 7 nucleotides matching TRBD2. Germline CDR1 is WNHNN and CDR2 is SYGVQD (reference sequence). The CDR3 consists of 14 residues. V shed 8 bases, J shed 1 base, and the junction held 6 bases outside the gene matches. The CDR3 DNA reads as TGCGCCAGCGGCCCTAGCGGCCGCACAGATACGCAGTATTTT. Encoded protein: CASGPSGRTDTQYF.

This sequence joins TRBV4-2 and TRBJ2-1; 11 nucleotides agree with TRBD2. Trimming removed 4 bases from V and 10 bases from J; junction bases left unmatched: 6. This CDR3 region has 14 residues. Germline V gene sequence: CDR1 LGHNA, CDR2 YNFKEQ. The DNA for the CDR3 is TGTGCCAGCAGCCCCGGACTAGCGGGCCGGGAGCAGTTCTTC. Amino acid sequence: CASSPGLAGREQFF.

The V call is TRBV10-1, the J call TRBJ2-1, with TRBD1 as a possible D gene (5 bases). The CDR3 totals 17 residues. Deletions cut 3 bases from V and 1 base from J, with 16 bases between. CDR1 is WNHNN and CDR2 is SYGVQD in the germline V gene (reference sequence). For the CDR3, the DNA is TGCGCCAGCAGTGATTTTGTTGGGCAGGGATCCTACAATGAGCAGTTCTTC. Its translation: CASSDFVGQGSYNEQFF.

This clone was counted only a few times. This rearrangement joins TRBV29-1 to TRBJ2-5; the match to TRBD1 covers 12 bases. This CDR3 has 15 amino acids. Unmatched junction bases numbered 2, after V lost 0 bases and J lost 3 bases. Germline V gene data show CDR1 as SQVTM and CDR2 as ANQGSEA. In nucleotides, the CDR3 is TGCAGCGTTGAAGAGGGGACAGGGGGCGAAGAGACCCAGTACTTC. Translation gives CSVEEGTGGEETQYF.

CDR3 loop: CASSQVAGKGLGGYTF. Here the CDR3 DNA reads TGCGCCAGCAGCCAAGTGGCAGGGAAAGGTCTAGGTGGCTACACCTTC. The genes are TRBV4-1 and TRBJ1-2; perhaps TRBD1 as D (5 bases). Between the trimmed V and J ends, which lost 1 base and 7 bases, there was a span of 19 bases. The germline gives CDR1 MGHRA, CDR2 YSYEKL. CDR3 length equals 16 residues.

V is TRBV7-3 and J is TRBJ2-2; TRBD2 matches at 15 bases. The germline V gene has CDR1 SGHTA and CDR2 FQGTGA. The CDR3 length is 19 residues. Trimming removed 6 bases from V and 2 bases from J; junction bases left unmatched: 10. The CDR3 DNA reads TGTGCCAGCAGGAAAATAGGACTAGCGGGGGGGATAAACACCGGGGAGCTGTTTTTT. Its translation is CASRKIGLAGGINTGELFF.

The V gene is TRBV11-2, the J gene TRBJ1-1; D unclear. The CDR3 sequence is 14 residues long. V was trimmed by 2 bases and J by 5 bases, leaving 12 bases between them. Germline V gene lookup returns CDR1 SGHAT and CDR2 FQNNGV. Written as DNA, the CDR3 is TGTGCCAGCAGCTTAAATACCCTCGGTACTGAAGCTTTCTTT. Protein product: CASSLNTLGTEAFF.

The J gene is TRBJ2-2, the V gene TRBV9, with 7 bases matching TRBD2. Trimming at V came to 0 bases and at J to 1 base, leaving 6 bases not matched to a gene. The V gene's germline CDR1 is SGDLS and CDR2 YYNGEE. This CDR3 has 17 residues. The CDR3: CASSVVRGLVNTGELFF. The CDR3 DNA reads TGTGCCAGCAGCGTAGTGAGAGGACTAGTGAACACCGGGGAGCTGTTTTTT.

The rearrangement uses TRBV7-9 and TRBJ1-1; D not certain. Germline V lookup: CDR1 SEHNR, CDR2 FQNEAQ (reference sequence). This CDR3 spans 14 amino acids. V dropped 0 bases and J dropped 0 bases, with 5 bases sitting between them. As DNA, the CDR3 is TGTGCCAGCAGCTTAGCCACTATGAACACTGAAGCTTTCTTT. Its translation is CASSLATMNTEAFF.

The CDR3 DNA reads TGCGCCAGCAGCCAAGAAGCGCACGGTGTCTACGAGCAGTACTTC. The encoded protein is CASSQEAHGVYEQYF. The chain is built from TRBV4-1 and TRBJ2-7, with D hard to call. The ends were cut back, 0 bases at V and 3 bases at J, with 12 bases in the middle. CDR3 size: 15 residues. Germline V gene lookup returns CDR1 MGHRA and CDR2 YSYEKL.

The genes are TRBV5-1 and TRBJ1-2; D unclear. The V and J ends lost 0 bases and 4 bases respectively, with 13 bases between them. This CDR3 has 15 amino acids. The germline gives CDR1 SGHRS, CDR2 YFSETQ. The CDR3 loop reads CASSLVSDYSYGYTF. The CDR3 nucleotides are TGCGCCAGCAGCTTGGTCTCGGACTATTCCTATGGCTACACCTTC.

A note on this clone: This same CDR3 is encoded by further DNA sequences in the sample. CDR3 residues: CASSDSSGGLNEQFF. In nucleotides, the CDR3 is TGTGCCAGCAGTGACTCAAGCGGGGGGCTAAATGAGCAGTTCTTC. The chain carries TRBV6-4 and TRBJ2-1, with TRBD2 identical over 9 bases. Germline CDR1 and CDR2: MRHNA and SNTAGT. Losses at the gene ends were 0 bases for V and 7 bases for J; bases not matched to a gene: 4. The CDR3 is 15 amino acids.

The chain joins TRBV5-1 to TRBJ1-2; 8 bases align to TRBD1. The germline V gene has CDR1 SGHRS and CDR2 YFSETQ. The trim removed 4 bases at V and 2 bases at J, leaving 1 base unmatched. The CDR3 consists of 13 residues. The CDR3 is CASSRQGNYGYTF. The CDR3 region has the DNA TGCGCCAGCAGCAGACAGGGGAACTATGGCTACACCTTC.

The chain uses TRBV4-2 and TRBJ2-3, with 7 bases lining up with TRBD2. J lost 1 base, V lost 4 bases, and 2 bases had no gene match. The CDR3 totals 14 residues. CDR1 is LGHNA and CDR2 is YNFKEQ in the germline V gene. This CDR3 is CASSPTSGTDTQYF. For the CDR3, the DNA is TGTGCCAGCAGCCCAACTAGCGGCACAGATACGCAGTATTTT.

The rearrangement links TRBV9 to TRBJ2-1, with TRBD2 identical over 8 bases. Germline-derived CDR1 and CDR2 are SGDLS and YYNGEE. V was pared by 0 bases and J by 2 bases, with 4 bases of the junction left unmatched. The CDR3 extends over 16 amino acids. The chain's CDR3 is CASSVGGGGTYNEQFF. The CDR3 DNA reads as TGTGCCAGCAGCGTAGGGGGCGGGGGGACCTACAATGAGCAGTTCTTC.

This clone was detected only a few times. The CDR3 DNA follows: TGTGCCAGCATGGTACAGAACTATGGCTACACCTTC. It codes for CASMVQNYGYTF. The chain uses TRBV6-1 and TRBJ1-2; D ambiguous. The CDR3 is made up of 12 amino acids. With 7 bases removed from V and 2 bases from J, the gap between germline ends came to 8 bases. The V gene's germline CDR1 is MNHNS and CDR2 SASEGT.

The chain combines TRBV18 with TRBJ2-7; tentative D call: TRBD2 (5 bases). The germline V gene encodes CDR1 KGHSH and CDR2 LQKENI. Trimming took 3 bases from V and 4 from J, leaving 19 bases between them. CDR3 length: 16 amino acids. CDR3 bases: TGTGCCAGCTCACCCCCTGGGGAGCGGTTACTATACGAGCAGTACTTC. Amino acid sequence: CASSPPGERLLYEQYF. The entire variable domain, with the rest obtained from reference TRBV18 and TRBJ2-7, is as follows: NAGVMQNPRHLVRRRGQEARLRCSPMKGHSHVYWYRQLPEEGLKFMVYLQKENIIDESGMPKERFSAEFPKEGPSILRIQQVVRGDSAAYFCASSPPGERLLYEQYFGPGTRLTVT.

This sequence joins TRBV6-5 and TRBJ1-5; 7 positions match TRBD1. CDR1 is MNHEY, CDR2 SVGAGI, per germline. There are 13 residues in the CDR3. V gave up 5 bases and J gave up 6 bases; unmatched junction bases: 4. CDR3 DNA sequence: TGTGCCAGCAGTGACAGGGCGCTTCAGCCCCAGCATTTT. Amino acids: CASSDRALQPQHF.

The table lists this clone with a few counts. The chain couples TRBV7-2 to TRBJ2-7, with TRBD2 matching 7 bases. The CDR3 loop spans 15 amino acids. J lost 1 base, V lost 2 bases, and 5 bases had no gene match. Per germline, CDR1 SGHTA and CDR2 FQGNSA. The CDR3 spells CASSLNSGVSYEQYF. DNA for the CDR3: TGTGCCAGCAGCTTAAACAGCGGGGTATCCTACGAGCAGTACTTC.

The chain has TRBV7-9 and TRBJ1-1; perhaps TRBD1 as D (5 bases). CDR3 length: 14 amino acids. Deletions cut 3 bases from V and 0 bases from J, with 8 bases between. Germline loops: CDR1 SEHNR, CDR2 FQNEAQ (reference sequence). The CDR3 sequence: CASSFDSLNTEAFF. CDR3 sequence (DNA): TGTGCCAGCAGCTTCGACAGCCTGAACACTGAAGCTTTCTTT.

The chain employs TRBV9 and TRBJ1-1, with D hard to call. CDR1 SGDLS and CDR2 YYNGEE come from the germline V gene. The CDR3 runs to 12 residues. The V and J ends lost 0 bases and 4 bases respectively, with 4 bases between them. CDR3 in DNA: TGTGCCAGCAGCGTAGGAGGCACTGAAGCTTTCTTT. This encodes CASSVGGTEAFF.

This chain links TRBV6-1 with TRBJ2-7; 9 positions match TRBD1. Unmatched junction bases numbered 7, after V lost 7 bases and J lost 3 bases. Germline V gives CDR1 MNHNS, CDR2 SASEGT. The CDR3 loop spans 14 amino acids. CDR3 protein: CASIPPGQGYEQYF. CDR3 sequence (DNA): TGTGCCAGCATTCCCCCGGGACAGGGCTACGAGCAGTACTTC.

V gene TRBV6-1 combines with J gene TRBJ1-5, with a possible D match to TRBD1 (6 bases). The V end lost 10 bases, the J end lost 5 bases, and 9 bases lay between the germline ends. Germline CDR1 MNHNS, CDR2 SASEGT. This CDR3 has 11 amino acids. As DNA, the CDR3 is TGTGCCATCGGACAGTATCAGCCCCAGCATTTT. Translation gives CAIGQYQPQHF.

The V and J genes are TRBV5-4 and TRBJ2-1; 11 positions match TRBD2. From germline, CDR1 is SGHNT and CDR2 YYREEE (reference sequence). The V and J ends lost 4 bases and 5 bases, in that order; junction bases with no gene match: 11. The CDR3 has 17 residues. CDR3 protein: CASSPGDLAGGNNEQFF. The CDR3 nucleotides are TGTGCCAGCAGCCCTGGGGATTTAGCGGGGGGGAACAATGAGCAGTTCTTC.